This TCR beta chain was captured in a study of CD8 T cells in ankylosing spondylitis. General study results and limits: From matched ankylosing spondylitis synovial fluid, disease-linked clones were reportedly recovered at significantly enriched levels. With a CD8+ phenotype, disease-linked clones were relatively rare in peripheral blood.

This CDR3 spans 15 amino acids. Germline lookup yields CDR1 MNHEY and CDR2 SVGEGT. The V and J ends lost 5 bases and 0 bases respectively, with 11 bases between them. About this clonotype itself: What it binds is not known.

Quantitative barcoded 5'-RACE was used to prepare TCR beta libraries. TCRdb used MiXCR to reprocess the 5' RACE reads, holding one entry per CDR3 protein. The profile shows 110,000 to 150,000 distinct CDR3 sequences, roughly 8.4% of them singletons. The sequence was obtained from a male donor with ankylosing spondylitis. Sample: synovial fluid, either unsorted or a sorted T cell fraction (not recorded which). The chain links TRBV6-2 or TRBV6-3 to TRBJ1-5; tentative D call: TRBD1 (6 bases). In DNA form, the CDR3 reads TGTGCCAGCAGTCGGGACATCCGTAGCAATCAGCCCCAGCATTTT. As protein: CASSRDIRSNQPQHF.